These T cell receptor beta chains were read from a single sample in a study of T cell repertoires in cytomegalovirus infection. Each CDR3 protein is one row after TCRdb ran MiXCR on the reads. The sample contains under 300,000 distinct CDR3 sequences, about a sixth of which appear only once. Specimen: CD8+ T cells from PBMCs. The receptors derive from a human donor in good health (CMV status not recorded). Some clones in this sample may be carry-over from other donors' samples. The CDR3 runs from the conserved cysteine through the conserved F or W.

v_gene	CDR3aa
TRBV7-2	CASSLRGGTQNEQFF
TRBV12-3/TRBV12-4	CASGRAFF
TRBV6-5	CASSRGGPEAFF
TRBV7-9	CASSSPGEGYASPLHF
TRBV5-4	CASSLSRNEQFF
TRBV7-9	CASSLALGTGWFGENTEAFF
TRBV7-3	CASSWGGVEQYF
TRBV28	CASSFGGLNEQFF
TRBV28	CASSLGARRDTQYF
TRBV7-9	CASRGRMVGATTSTDTQYF
TRBV19	CASSTGLAAVSLYNEQFF
TRBV13	CASSPDWGGRNTGELFF
TRBV6-2/TRBV6-3	CASSYAQGAWDTEAFF
TRBV27	CASSLSAGTGGISPLHF
TRBV6-4	CARKPYGYTF
TRBV2	CASSAELAGPQETQYF
TRBV28	CASSPRGYYNSPLHF
TRBV20-1	CSARVYRENTEAFF
TRBV20-1	CSAPEGDRGGPEAFF
TRBV6-2/TRBV6-3	CASSPLLAGGPTDTQYF
TRBV7-2	CASSLVGHAAGRDEQFF
TRBV4-1	CASSQDPGGLTEAFF
TRBV24-1	CATSDLRVVFF
TRBV28	CASSLGTTPYEQYF
TRBV14	CASSQDTGLAGLNEQFF
TRBV19	CASNTPGQGSDTEAFF
TRBV12-3/TRBV12-4	CASSLGWVNSPLHF
TRBV6-5	CASSSNVNQPQHF
TRBV12-3/TRBV12-4	CASSQSGTGVEKLFF
TRBV7-2	CASSPQGAYGYTF
TRBV7-6	CASSLQGAYEQYF